This T cell receptor (beta chain) was found in a study of OX40 agonist ivuxolimab in advanced cancers. Study-wide context: Mean age around 60 years, range roughly 20 to 85; roughly 80% male. A history of anti-PD-1, anti-PD-L1 or anti-CTLA-4 therapy was acceptable, and 30% to 45% had some. Study observations and caveats: The study did not work out the antigen specificity of the expanded peripheral T cells.

Germline V gives CDR1 SGHNT, CDR2 YENEEA. V was clipped by 4 bases and J by 7 bases, with 8 bases between them. The CDR3 runs 12 residues. A word on this clone: Its antigen is not known.

Measured with immunoSEQ multiplex PCR; TCRdb has only the in-frame clones, and not every one. The sample yields approximately 90,000 clones, roughly 89% seen once. Blood sampling took place at baseline, cycle 4 day 1, and cycle 7 day 1. The sequence was collected from an adult with an advanced solid tumor such as melanoma, head and neck, liver or kidney cancer. The chain combines TRBV11-3 with TRBJ2-1; D might be TRBD1 (6 bases). The sequencing used CD4+ or CD8+ T cells sorted from blood, collected in a trial of the OX40 agonist ivuxolimab. CDR3 in DNA: TGTGCCAGCAGCTCCGGACAGAATGAGCAGTTCTTC. It codes for CASSSGQNEQFF.